The 31 T cell receptor beta chains below come from one sample, sequenced in a study of regulatory T cells in long-lasting Graves disease. Building of the TCR beta libraries involved iRepertoire HTBI primers and Arm-PCR of CDR3 regions. A single record per CDR3 protein comes from TCRdb applying MiXCR to the multiplex PCR reads. Of 400,000 to 500,000 distinct CDR3 sequences in the sample, less than 15% are singletons; the top ten hold approximately 15%. The time point was: newly diagnosed GD, antithyroid drugs for less than 3 months. Following extraction of RNA from PBMCs, that RNA was used to make the TCR library. The same sample was also used in a study of T cells in Graves' hyperthyroidism and ophthalmopathy.

The source material was peripheral blood mononuclear cells (PBMCs), sampled at new diagnosis, from a patient treated with antithyroid drugs. The receptors shown here come from a woman between 45 and 60 years old with Graves disease.

This clonotype was counted many times. V is TRBV3-1 and J is TRBJ1-5; D uncertain. CDR1 is LGHDT, CDR2 YNNKEL, per germline (reference sequence). V was shortened by 5 bases and J by 0 bases, with 8 bases between the two germline ends. The CDR3 consists of 14 residues. The CDR3 is CASSVENSNQPQHF. The CDR3 nucleotides read TGTGCCAGCAGCGTTGAAAATAGCAATCAGCCCCAGCATTTT.

This clonotype was seen a handful of times. This chain joins TRBV7-6 and TRBJ2-1; D gene ambiguous. Deletions cut 5 bases from V and 5 bases from J, with 10 bases between. CDR3 length equals 13 residues. Germline values: CDR1 SGHVS, CDR2 FNYEAQ. The CDR3 loop is CASSPFSNNEQFF. CDR3 in DNA: TGTGCCAGCAGCCCCTTCAGTAACAATGAGCAGTTCTTC.

This clonotype was recorded many times. The rearrangement joins TRBV11-2 to TRBJ1-1; TRBD1 matches 7 bases. Germline CDR1 reads SGHAT; CDR2 reads FQNNGV. CDR3 length: 16 residues. J lost 3 bases, V lost 1 base, and 8 bases had no gene match. In DNA, the CDR3 is TGTGCCAGCAGCTTAGTCGACAGGGCGAAAGACACTGAAGCTTTCTTT. Translation gives CASSLVDRAKDTEAFF.

This rearrangement joins TRBV6-7 to TRBJ1-2; D uncertain. TRBV6-7 is an ORF, with its function uncertain. The CDR3 is 10 amino acids. Trimming shortened V by 2 bases and J by 13 bases, and 8 bases separated the two germline ends. The DNA of the CDR3 is TGTGCCAGCAGTTACACAGCTCTCACCTTC. As protein: CASSYTALTF.

This clonotype was seen repeatedly, ten times or more. This chain connects TRBV7-2 to TRBJ2-1; 9 positions agree with TRBD1. J gave up 7 bases and V 6 bases, and 10 bases lay outside the gene matches. The CDR3 loop spans 15 amino acids. The germline V gene has CDR1 SGHTA and CDR2 FQGNSA. CDR3 sequence (DNA): TGTGCCAGCAGAATCGGGACAGGGTTTAGGAATGAGCAGTTCTTC. It translates to CASRIGTGFRNEQFF.

This clonotype has a count of ten or more. V is TRBV2 and J is TRBJ1-3, with D possibly TRBD1 on 5 matching bases. V lost 6 bases and J lost 1, with 7 bases in between. This CDR3 contains 13 residues. Per germline, CDR1 SNHLY and CDR2 FYNNEI. The CDR3 reads CASRGLSGNTIYF. CDR3 sequence (DNA): TGTGCCAGCAGGGGACTGTCTGGAAACACCATATATTTT.

The table lists this clonotype with many counts. The chain uses TRBV5-5 and TRBJ2-7; D not certain. V lost 1 base to trimming and J lost 0 bases, with 11 bases between them. The CDR3 length is 15 residues. Germline CDR1 SGHKS, CDR2 YYEKEE (reference sequence). CDR3 nucleotides: TGTGCCAGCAGCTTGTCTCTGCTGGGCTCCTACGAGCAGTACTTC. Translation: CASSLSLLGSYEQYF.

This clonotype was seen many times. V and J are TRBV5-5 and TRBJ1-2; 8 nucleotides agree with TRBD1. The V segment lost 0 bases and the J segment 4 bases; nucleotides outside the gene matches: 11. The CDR3 is 17 residues long. The V gene's germline CDR1 is SGHKS and CDR2 YYEKEE (reference sequence). The CDR3 region is CASSLVSPGGSGYGYTF. The CDR3 DNA reads as TGTGCCAGCAGCTTGGTGTCCCCAGGGGGCAGCGGCTATGGCTACACCTTC.

This clonotype was detected only a few times. This chain links TRBV19 with TRBJ2-1; TRBD1 or TRBD2 may be the D gene (5 bases each). Germline V gene data show CDR1 as LNHDA and CDR2 as SQIVND (reference sequence). The CDR3 is 13 amino acids. The V gene lost 9 bases and the J gene lost 9 bases, with 18 bases spanning the gap. The CDR3 sequence: CASSPLGGGEQFF. In nucleotides, the CDR3 is TGTGCCAGCAGCCCCTTAGGTGGGGGTGAGCAGTTCTTC.

This clonotype was detected many times. V usage is TRBV2 and J usage is TRBJ2-5; D is uncertain. The V gene lost 7 bases and the J gene lost 2 bases, with 5 bases spanning the gap. CDR1 and CDR2 (germline): SNHLY, FYNNEI. The CDR3 runs to 11 residues. The CDR3, as DNA: TGTGCCAGCACTCAACAAGAGACCCAGTACTTC. Translation: CASTQQETQYF. Full variable domain (outside the CDR3, taken from reference TRBV2 and TRBJ2-5): EPEVTQTPSHQVTQMGQEVILRCVPISNHLYFYWYRQILGQKVEFLVSFYNNEISEKSEIFDDQFSVERPDGSNFTLKIRSTKLEDSAMYFCASTQQETQYFGPGTRLLVL.

This clonotype was recorded at least ten times. The chain combines TRBV2 with TRBJ1-4; TRBD1 might be the D (5 bases). Trimming took 0 bases from V and 10 from J, leaving 15 bases between them. This CDR3 is built from 15 residues. CDR1 is SNHLY and CDR2 is FYNNEI in the germline V gene. CDR3 coding DNA: TGTGCCAGCAGTGAAGCGGGACGGGGAAACGGAAAACTGTTTTTT. Translating it yields CASSEAGRGNGKLFF.

Remarks on this clonotype: A single base separates this from a much larger clone, so it may be a read error. The chain links TRBV30 to TRBJ1-4; D gene ambiguous. Germline CDR1 GTSNPN, CDR2 SVGIG (reference sequence). The CDR3 consists of 17 residues. The V end was cut by 1 base, the J end by 0 bases, with 15 bases between. The CDR3 loop reads CAWSDLLEVATNEKLFF. CDR3 DNA: TGTGCCTGGAGTGACCTTTTGGAGGTGGCAACTAATGAAAAACTGTTTTTT.

This clonotype was recorded many times. This chain joins TRBV2 and TRBJ2-3, with D unresolved. V lost 7 bases to trimming and J lost 4 bases, with 12 bases between them. CDR1 and CDR2 from the germline V gene are SNHLY and FYNNEI. CDR3 length equals 13 residues. The CDR3 sequence is CASTLPSADTQYF. The CDR3 nucleotides read TGTGCCAGCACTCTTCCCTCCGCAGATACGCAGTATTTT.

This clonotype has only a few counts. The rearrangement links TRBV24-1 to TRBJ2-3, with 8 bases aligning to TRBD1. This CDR3 is built from 15 residues. Germline values: CDR1 KGHDR, CDR2 SFDVKD. Losses at the gene ends were 4 bases for V and 1 base for J; bases not matched to a gene: 3. Written as DNA, the CDR3 is TGTGCCACCAGTGACGCGACAGGGGGCACAGATACGCAGTATTTT. Its translation is CATSDATGGTDTQYF.

This clonotype has at least ten counts. This chain uses TRBV3-1 with TRBJ2-1; TRBD2 aligns across 10 bases. The CDR3 is 15 amino acids. The J segment lost 6 bases and the V segment lost 0 bases, leaving 2 bases of the junction unmatched. Per the germline V gene, CDR1 is LGHDT and CDR2 is YNNKEL (reference sequence). This chain's CDR3 is CASSQDRLAGNEQFF. The CDR3 DNA reads as TGTGCCAGCAGCCAAGATAGACTAGCGGGCAATGAGCAGTTCTTC.

This clonotype has more than one count but fewer than ten. V and J are TRBV5-1 and TRBJ2-1; TRBD2 matches at 8 bases. V gave up 0 bases and J gave up 5 bases; unmatched junction bases: 7. The CDR3 covers 16 residues. Germline V gene sequence: CDR1 SGHRS, CDR2 YFSETQ. The CDR3 DNA reads TGCGCCAGCAGCTTGGTTGGAGCGGGAGTGGACAATGAGCAGTTCTTC. It specifies CASSLVGAGVDNEQFF.

The chain couples TRBV4-2 to TRBJ2-2; 7 bases line up with TRBD2. The CDR3 extends over 16 amino acids. Trimming removed 0 bases from V and 3 bases from J; junction bases left unmatched: 4. Germline V lookup: CDR1 LGHNA, CDR2 YNFKEQ. Here the CDR3 reads CASSQEGGMHTGELFF. The CDR3, as DNA: TGTGCCAGCAGCCAAGAGGGAGGGATGCACACCGGGGAGCTGTTTTTT.

This clonotype was picked up many times. J is TRBJ2-7 and V is TRBV28, with a weak D call TRBD1 (6 bases). Germline lookup yields CDR1 MDHEN and CDR2 SYDVKM. With 7 bases removed from V and 2 bases from J, the gap between germline ends came to 12 bases. CDR3 size: 13 residues. The CDR3, as DNA: TGTGCCAGCATTCCAGGGGCCACCTACGAGCAGTACTTC. This sequence encodes CASIPGATYEQYF.

This clonotype has a handful of counts. The chain links TRBV6-1 to TRBJ1-5; D possibly corresponds to TRBD1 (5 bases). V lost 7 bases, J lost 9 bases, and 16 bases lay in between. Germline loops: CDR1 MNHNS, CDR2 SASEGT. CDR3 length equals 13 residues. The DNA of the CDR3 is TGTGCCAGCACGGGGGGAGGGGAAGGGCCCCAGCATTTT. Translating it yields CASTGGGEGPQHF.

There are many counts of this clonotype. The rearrangement joins TRBV27 to TRBJ1-1; a possible D gene is TRBD1 (5 bases). CDR1 and CDR2 from the germline V gene are MNHEY and SMNVEV (reference sequence). The V end lost 6 bases, the J end lost 0 bases, and 14 bases lay between the germline ends. The CDR3 is made up of 15 amino acids. The CDR3 bases are TGTGCCAGCAGCCCATGGGGCAGCTTGAACACTGAAGCTTTCTTT. As protein: CASSPWGSLNTEAFF.

This clonotype appeared a few times. A junction boundary mismatches the germline segment, possibly from a read error. The rearrangement joins TRBV5-1 to TRBJ2-3, with TRBD2 matching 7 bases. Judging by the DNA end, TRBJ2-5 fits better; the J call may be wrong. The length of the CDR3 is 15 residues. Germline-derived CDR1 and CDR2 are SGHRS and YFSETQ. CDR3 DNA sequence: TGCGCCAGCAGCGGAGGTCTAGCGGACAAAGAGGCCCAGTACTTC. Its translation is CASSGGLADKEAQYF.

This clonotype was observed many times. The DNA of the CDR3 is TGTGCCAGCAGTGGCTTGGACAGGGGCTCCGGGGAGCTGTTTTTT. The encoded protein is CASSGLDRGSGELFF. This chain joins TRBV6-2 or TRBV6-3 and TRBJ2-2; 9 nucleotides align to TRBD1. CDR1 and CDR2 (germline): MNHEY, SVGEGT. This CDR3 has 15 amino acids. Trimming at V came to 5 bases and at J to 6 bases, leaving 7 bases not matched to a gene.

In regard to this clonotype: One end of the junction varies from germline; a read error may be responsible. The rearrangement joins TRBV7-2 to TRBJ1-1, with D possibly matching TRBD1 (5 bases). Germline V gives CDR1 SGHTA, CDR2 FQGNSA. The CDR3 sequence is 14 residues long. The CDR3, as DNA: TGTGCCAGCAGCCACACGACAGTAAACACTGAAGATTTCTTT. Translated: CASSHTTVNTEDFF.

The gene calls are TRBV11-2 and TRBJ1-3; weak D call: TRBD1 (6 bases). In germline, CDR1 is SGHAT, CDR2 FQNNGV. V lost 1 base and J lost 3, with 10 bases in between. CDR3 size: 15 residues. CDR3 region: CASSLAGTLGNTIYF. In DNA form, the CDR3 reads TGTGCCAGCAGCTTAGCCGGGACACTTGGAAACACCATATATTTT.

The rearrangement links TRBV28 to TRBJ1-1, with D possibly matching TRBD1 (5 bases). The CDR3 loop spans 13 amino acids. Trimming removed 2 bases at V and 7 bases at J, with 11 bases between. Germline V CDR1 and CDR2: MDHEN, SYDVKM. The CDR3 reads CASSLRGLGEAFF. The DNA for the CDR3 is TGTGCCAGCAGTTTACGGGGGTTGGGTGAAGCTTTCTTT.

This clonotype was recorded at least ten times. A read error may account for a junction end that differs from germline. The V call is TRBV5-1, the J call TRBJ2-3; D tentatively reads TRBD1 or TRBD2 (5 bases each). Germline V lookup: CDR1 SGHRS, CDR2 YFSETQ. The CDR3 contains 15 residues. This CDR3 is CASSLGTPSTDTQYF. CDR3 bases: TGTGCCAGCAGCCTCGGGACCCCGAGCACAGATACGCAGTATTTT.

This clonotype was recorded at least ten times. The CDR3, as DNA: TGTGCCAGCTCACCTCGGTATAGCGGGAGTGTTGACATTCAGTACTTC. Protein: CASSPRYSGSVDIQYF. This chain connects TRBV18 to TRBJ2-4, with TRBD2 matching 9 bases. This CDR3 is built from 16 residues. From germline, CDR1 is KGHSH and CDR2 LQKENI. Trimming at V came to 3 bases and at J to 8 bases, leaving 11 bases not matched to a gene.

Comments on this clonotype: No conserved phenylalanine or tryptophan is present at the end of the CDR3, so a read error is the likely explanation. The V call is TRBV3-1, the J call TRBJ2-7; D gene unclear. Germline CDR1 and CDR2: LGHDT and YNNKEL (reference sequence). Trimming stripped 1 base from V and 2 bases from J, with 6 bases between. There are 13 residues in the CDR3. As DNA, the CDR3 is TGTGCCAGCAGCCAAGCGTTAGCCTACGAGCAGTACCTC. This codes for CASSQALAYEQYL.

The rearrangement links TRBV5-1 to TRBJ2-1; 9 positions match TRBD2. V gave up 4 bases and J gave up 1 base; unmatched junction bases: 12. From germline, CDR1 is SGHRS and CDR2 YFSETQ. The CDR3 totals 18 residues. CDR3 DNA sequence: TGCGCCAGCAGCGGAGCGAATCCGGGACTAGCTTCCTACAATGAGCAGTTCTTC. Residues: CASSGANPGLASYNEQFF.

The sample holds many counts of this clonotype. This chain uses TRBV20-1 with TRBJ2-1, with 11 bases that match TRBD2. The CDR3 is made up of 15 amino acids. The ends lost 1 base at V and 12 bases at J; junction bases unmatched: 11. Germline values: CDR1 DFQATT, CDR2 SNEGSKA (reference sequence). CDR3 DNA: TGCAGTGCTAGAGGAACTAGCGGGAGTTCGTCGGGGCAGTTCTTC. Its protein is CSARGTSGSSSGQFF.

This clonotype was counted many times. V gene TRBV28 combines with J gene TRBJ2-1; 13 bases match TRBD2. Germline CDR1 reads MDHEN; CDR2 reads SYDVKM. V trimming: 5 bases; J trimming: 9 bases; junction bases outside the gene matches: 7. The CDR3 runs 15 residues. CDR3 nucleotide sequence: TGTGCCAGCAGTGCCGGGACTAGCGGGATCATTGAGCAGTTCTTC. Its protein product is CASSAGTSGIIEQFF.